The subject of this entry is one TCR beta chain. What it binds is unknown. This record belongs to a study of cytomegalovirus exposure and HLA in healthy donors. Study results and limitations: The authors listed approximately 160 TCR beta chains as cytomegalovirus-associated.

Both 60 Vbeta primers and 13 Jbeta primers went into the PCR. The table came from immunoSEQ multiplex PCR; TCRdb's copy has only in-frame clones and leaves some out. Of 150,000 to 200,000 clones in the sample, roughly 85% were seen once. Germline trimming cut 5 bases from V and 0 bases from J; bases unmatched to any gene: 5. Per germline, CDR1 SGHVS and CDR2 FQNEAQ. The CDR3 runs 17 residues. The rearrangement joins TRBV7-8 to TRBJ1-5; 12 nucleotides match TRBD1. The source is a man younger than 35 in good health and CMV-seropositive. Sequenced: PBMCs. The CDR3 DNA reads TGTGCCAGCAGCCGGGACAGGGGGCTATTTAGCAATCAGCCCCAGCATTTT. Translation: CASSRDRGLFSNQPQHF.